This entry features one T cell receptor beta chain sequence. A single count supports this clone. Which antigen it targets is not known. No base quality values were provided; no much bigger clone lies one nucleotide off. This record belongs to a study of PD-1 blockade in mismatch repair-deficient tumors (dated by TCRdb to 2017 to 2019). The study in broad terms: Between September 2013 and 2016, 90 or so consecutive patients with eleven to twelve mismatch repair-deficient cancer types, all previously treated and progressing, were enrolled in the trial. Tumor-associated T cell clones in the peripheral blood of patients responding to PD-1 blockade were tracked using deep sequencing of TCR CDR3 regions.

Results and caveats for the whole study, not just this receptor: Clonal expansion was elicited by three of the seven peptides, yielding around 130 unique blood TCRs of which seven were also found in tumor, and every positive peptide was derived from frameshift mutations. Tumor-resident clones, often undetectable in blood before treatment, expanded rapidly after pembrolizumab and then contracted, generally before radiologic responses.

The library was produced with the immunoSEQ multiplex PCR assay. Regarding the original processing steps: A clone was classified as neoantigen-specific if the clone expanded significantly in response to the relevant peptide and did not expand significantly in response to any other peptide tested. Entries here come from immuneACCESS through TCRdb and include only in-frame sequences with V and J called. Some clones fail to appear in such tables; in the studies checked, an unresolved V gene covers under half of the shortfall, and the cause of the remainder is unknown. V and J calls and clone size come straight from that table; D and trimming were deduced from the DNA. For this sample the table gives roughly 13,000 clones, of which approximately 81% were detected only once. The ten most abundant clones make up about 20% of the sample. The time point label corresponds to: approximately nine-day in vitro stimulation with candidate neoantigen peptide 4. Mismatch repair deficiency was established in every enrolled patient by polymerase chain reaction or immunohistochemistry. Three patients who responded to pembrolizumab therapy underwent TCR sequencing. Each of about 7 ELISpot-reactive candidate neoantigen peptides was used in an approximately 9-day in vitro stimulation prior to TCR sequencing. A control culture without peptide was run identically and served as baseline for clone fold-change calculations. In the phase II trial, pembrolizumab PD-1 blockade was tested prospectively in advanced mismatch repair-deficient cancers, no matter which tissue of origin the cancers came from.

The germline ends are 16 bases apart after V is trimmed by 0 bases and J by 15 bases. CDR1 and CDR2, per the germline V gene, are SGHRS and YFSETQ. From the cysteine up to the phenylalanine, the CDR3 has a length of 13 residues. Just the 39-base CDR3 DNA is kept, in frame starting at base 1. Sequencing used cells cultured in vitro, obtained from a patient treated with pembrolizumab. In this chain, TRBV5-1 is recombined with TRBJ2-1; the D gene is not confidently resolved. The clonotype was recovered from an adult with mismatch repair-deficient cancer. The CDR3 in this case is CASSLGTTPPLFF. The nucleotides read TGCGCCAGCAGCTTGGGGACCACTCCTCCCTTGTTCTTC.